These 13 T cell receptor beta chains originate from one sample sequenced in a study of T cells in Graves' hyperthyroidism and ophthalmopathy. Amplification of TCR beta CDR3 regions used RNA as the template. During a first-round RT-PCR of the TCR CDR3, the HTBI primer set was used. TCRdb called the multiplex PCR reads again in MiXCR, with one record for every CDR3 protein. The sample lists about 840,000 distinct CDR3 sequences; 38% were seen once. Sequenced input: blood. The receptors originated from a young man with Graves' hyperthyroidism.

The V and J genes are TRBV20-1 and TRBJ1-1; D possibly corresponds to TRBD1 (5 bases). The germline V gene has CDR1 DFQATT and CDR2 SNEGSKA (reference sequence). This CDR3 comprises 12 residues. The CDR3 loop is CRGGFKVGKAFF. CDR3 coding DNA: TGCAGGGGGGGATTCAAGGTTGGGAAAGCTTTCTTT.

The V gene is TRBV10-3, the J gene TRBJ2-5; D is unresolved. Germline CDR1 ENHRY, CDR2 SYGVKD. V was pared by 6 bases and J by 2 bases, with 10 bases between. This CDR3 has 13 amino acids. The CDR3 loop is CAISRDRQETQYF. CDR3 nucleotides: TGTGCCATCAGCCGCGACCGGCAAGAGACCCAGTACTTC.

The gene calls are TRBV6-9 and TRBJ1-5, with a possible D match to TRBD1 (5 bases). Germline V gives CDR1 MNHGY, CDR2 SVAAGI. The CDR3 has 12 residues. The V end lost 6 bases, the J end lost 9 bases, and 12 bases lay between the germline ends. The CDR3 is CASRGGSGPQHF. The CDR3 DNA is TGTGCCAGCAGGGGGGGATCCGGGCCCCAGCATTTT.

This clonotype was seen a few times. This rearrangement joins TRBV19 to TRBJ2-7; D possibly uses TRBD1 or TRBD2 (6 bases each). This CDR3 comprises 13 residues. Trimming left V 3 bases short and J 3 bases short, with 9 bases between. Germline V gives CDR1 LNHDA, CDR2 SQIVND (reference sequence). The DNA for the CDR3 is TGTGCCAGTAGTATGCGGGACAACTACGAGCAGTACTTC. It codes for CASSMRDNYEQYF. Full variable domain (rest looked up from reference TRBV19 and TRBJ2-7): DGGITQSPKYLFRKEGQNVTLSCEQNLNHDAMYWYRQDPGQGLRLIYYSQIVNDFQKGDIAEGYSVSREKKESFPLTVTSAQKNPTAFYLCASSMRDNYEQYFGPGTRLTVT.

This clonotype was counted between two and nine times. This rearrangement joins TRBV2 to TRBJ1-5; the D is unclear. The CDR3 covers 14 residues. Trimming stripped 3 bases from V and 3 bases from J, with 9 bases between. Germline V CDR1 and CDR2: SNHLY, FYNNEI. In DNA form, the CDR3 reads TGTGCCAGCAGTGATCCAGGATTCAATCAGCCCCAGCATTTT. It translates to CASSDPGFNQPQHF.

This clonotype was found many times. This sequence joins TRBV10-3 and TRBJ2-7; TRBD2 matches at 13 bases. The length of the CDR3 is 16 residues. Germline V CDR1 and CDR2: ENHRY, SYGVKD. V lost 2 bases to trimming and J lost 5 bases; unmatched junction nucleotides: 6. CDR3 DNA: TGTGCCATCAGTGAGAAAGGGACTAGCGGGAACAACGAGCAGTACTTC. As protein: CAISEKGTSGNNEQYF.

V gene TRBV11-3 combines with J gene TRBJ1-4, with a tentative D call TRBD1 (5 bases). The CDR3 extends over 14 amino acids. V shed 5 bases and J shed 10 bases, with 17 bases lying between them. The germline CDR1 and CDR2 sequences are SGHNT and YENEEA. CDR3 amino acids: CASSHQGMVRKLFF. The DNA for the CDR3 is TGTGCCAGCAGCCATCAGGGAATGGTCAGAAAACTGTTTTTT.

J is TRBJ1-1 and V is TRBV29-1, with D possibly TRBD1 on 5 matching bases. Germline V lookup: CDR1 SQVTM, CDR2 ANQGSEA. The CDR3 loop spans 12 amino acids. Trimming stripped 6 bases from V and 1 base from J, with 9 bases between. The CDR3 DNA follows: TGCAGCGTGCCGGGACCGAACACTGAAGCTTTCTTT. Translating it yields CSVPGPNTEAFF.

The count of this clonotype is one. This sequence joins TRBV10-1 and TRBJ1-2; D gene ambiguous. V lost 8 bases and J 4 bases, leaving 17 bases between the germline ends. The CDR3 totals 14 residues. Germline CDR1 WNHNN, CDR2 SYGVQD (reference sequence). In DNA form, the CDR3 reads TGCGCCAGCGATGACACTGCGGGTGTCTATGGCTACACCTTC. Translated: CASDDTAGVYGYTF.

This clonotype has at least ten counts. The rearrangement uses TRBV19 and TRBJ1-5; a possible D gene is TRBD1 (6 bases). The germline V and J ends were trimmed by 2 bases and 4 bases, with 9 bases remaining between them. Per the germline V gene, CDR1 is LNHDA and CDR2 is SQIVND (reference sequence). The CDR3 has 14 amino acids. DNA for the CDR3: TGTGCCAGTAGTATACAGGGGAGTAATCAGCCCCAGCATTTT. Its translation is CASSIQGSNQPQHF. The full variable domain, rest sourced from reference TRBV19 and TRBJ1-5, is DGGITQSPKYLFRKEGQNVTLSCEQNLNHDAMYWYRQDPGQGLRLIYYSQIVNDFQKGDIAEGYSVSREKKESFPLTVTSAQKNPTAFYLCASSIQGSNQPQHFGDGTRLSIL.

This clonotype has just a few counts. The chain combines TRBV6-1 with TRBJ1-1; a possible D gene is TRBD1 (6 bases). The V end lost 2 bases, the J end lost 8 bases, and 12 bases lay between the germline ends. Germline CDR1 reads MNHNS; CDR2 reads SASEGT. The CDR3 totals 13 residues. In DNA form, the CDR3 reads TGTGCCAGCAGTGAAACAGGGAGTGAGGAAGCTTTCTTT. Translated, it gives CASSETGSEEAFF.

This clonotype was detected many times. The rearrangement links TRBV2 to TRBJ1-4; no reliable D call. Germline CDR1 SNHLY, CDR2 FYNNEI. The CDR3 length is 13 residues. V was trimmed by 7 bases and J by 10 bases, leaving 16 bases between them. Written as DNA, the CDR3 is TGTGCCAGCATGGACTCTCTAGGTGGAAAACTGTTTTTT. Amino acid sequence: CASMDSLGGKLFF.

DNA for the CDR3: TGTGCCAGCAGCCACGACGGGAATTACGAGCAGTACTTC. Residues: CASSHDGNYEQYF. V is TRBV6-5 and J is TRBJ2-7; D possibly corresponds to TRBD2 (5 bases). V was cut by 6 bases and J by 4 bases, with 13 bases left in between. Germline CDR1 and CDR2: MNHEY and SVGAGI. This CDR3 region has 13 residues.